This T cell receptor (beta chain) was sequenced for a study of T cells in Graves' hyperthyroidism and ophthalmopathy. As for the study in general: Peripheral blood was taken when the disease was first diagnosed, before any treatment began.

Whole-study findings and limits: Blood also held most thyroid clonotypes expanded beyond 0.001.

This clonotype has a count of ten or more. The target antigen is unknown. Based on clinical symptoms, serum thyroxine and TRAb, thyroid ultrasound and orbital computed tomography, diagnoses were reached. Fresh peripheral blood, 8 to 10 ml, was the source of the PBMCs. The CDR3 consists of 16 residues. V dropped 0 bases and J dropped 7 bases, with 20 bases sitting between them. CDR1 and CDR2 from the germline V gene are SGHRS and YFSETQ. Amplification of TCR beta CDR3 regions was performed using RNA transcripts as template. The primer set for the first-round RT-PCR of the TCR CDR3 was HTBI. TCRdb analysed the multiplex PCR reads with MiXCR anew, one entry per CDR3 protein. The table records hundreds of thousands of distinct CDR3 sequences, roughly 15% of them present only once.

What was sequenced was blood. This TCR derives from a woman in her forties with Graves' ophthalmopathy. V is TRBV5-1 and J is TRBJ2-7, with D tentatively TRBD1 or TRBD2 (7 bases each). CDR3 in DNA: TGCGCCAGCAGCTTGGCAGATTCCCTCAGGGGGGGAGAGCAGTACTTC. This encodes CASSLADSLRGGEQYF. The full variable domain, in which reference TRBV5-1 and TRBJ2-7 provide the parts outside the CDR3, is KAGVTQTPRYLIKTRGQQVTLSCSPISGHRSVSWYQQTPGQGLQFLFEYFSETQRNKGNFPGRFSGRQFSNSRSEMNVSTLELGDSALYLCASSLADSLRGGEQYFGPGTRLTVT.